Sequencing of this T cell receptor (delta chain) was carried out in a study of gamma-delta chains in newborns, infants, children. TCRdb re-analyzed the reads via CATT. In the table there are 7,500 to 10,000 delta-chain clones, roughly 1.6% of which are singletons. This clone ranks as medium-sized. This TCR came from a child who was a newborn, infant or young child, either healthy, febrile or measles-vaccinated (not recorded which). The sequencing input was blood.

The CDR3 loop is CALGERPSPGDTDTDKLIF. As DNA, the CDR3 is TGTGCTCTTGGGGAACGGCCGAGTCCGGGGGATACGGACACCGATAAACTCATCTTT. The V and J genes are TRDV1 and TRDJ1; 10 nucleotides match TRDD3. Germline V CDR1 and CDR2: TSWWSYY, QGS. The CDR3 sequence is 19 residues long. The trim removed 1 base at V and 0 bases at J, leaving 11 bases unmatched.